The clone carrying this T cell receptor (delta chain) was counted ten times or more. As yet, its antigen is unknown. Only one base separates this from a far larger clonotype, so it likely reflects a read error. At the DNA level, this CDR3 is encoded by other sequences in the same sample as well. These data come from a study of γδ T cells in repeated Plasmodium falciparum infection. Across the whole study: Each infection was followed by sampling at 21 days, plus baseline and some pre-infection draws. Study-wide findings and caveats: Over time and infection, Vgamma9/Vdelta2+ repertoires remained highly stable and polyclonal.

Gammadelta T cells were flow-sorted from PBMC into Vgamma9/Vdelta2+ and Vdelta2-negative populations for bulk analysis. TCRdb fed the multiplex PCR reads to CATT. The table includes 85,000 to 90,000 delta-chain clones, 1.4% detected once. The CDR3 sequence is 21 residues long. CDR1 GEAIGNYY and CDR2 EKD come from the germline V gene. Specimen: gamma-delta T cells from blood. The chain employs TRDV2 and TRDJ1, with 9 bases fitting TRDD3. The TCR was taken from a pool of human donors (malaria-infected and uninfected, not separated). CDR3 sequence: CACDQGQLLGDHLSNTDKLIF. CDR3 DNA: TGTGCCTGTGACCAGGGACAATTACTGGGGGACCACTTAAGTAACACCGATAAGCTCATCTTT.